This entry is about one T cell receptor beta chain. It lacks a known antigen. Per-base quality was not reported, and no clone a single base away is much larger than it. Participants in the prospective study were enrolled through a virtual design, were aged 18 to 89 years, and lived in about 25 United States geographic areas. In the prospective study, participants were assigned to cohorts based on the clinical history participants reported in a screening survey and a study questionnaire. Recovered participants in ImmuneRACE Cohort 3 were defined as having two consecutive negative NP/OP PCR tests, clearance from a healthcare professional, or resolution of symptoms. In the prospective study, mobile phlebotomists collected whole blood, serum and a nasopharyngeal or oropharyngeal swab from each participant. Participants in the prospective study had the option to provide additional blood draws and questionnaires over a roughly 2-month period. Before DNA extraction, blood samples from the prospective study were shipped at room temperature or frozen.

The immunoSEQ Assay, a bias-controlled multiplex PCR, was used to amplify TCRbeta CDR3 regions from genomic DNA. The source study handled its data this way. The number of nucleated cells in each sample was estimated from the amplification of reference gene primers within the assay. Sequence reads were collapsed and filtered to measure the absolute abundance of every unique TCRbeta CDR3 rearrangement. Productive Simpson clonality was computed per sample as the square root of Simpson's diversity index over productive rearrangements. This immuneACCESS table, as held by TCRdb, lists in-frame sequences with V and J called but not all clones. Of the missing ones, under half trace to an unresolved V gene in checked studies; the others have no known cause. V and J calls and clone size follow that table, whereas D and trimming were derived from the DNA. For this sample there are roughly 160,000 clones; about four fifths appear just once. The leading ten clones occupy approximately 10% of the sample.

The V end loses 7 bases and the J end loses 3 bases, and a stretch of 7 bases separates them. The CDR3 runs 12 amino acids, cysteine and phenylalanine included. Left in the record is the CDR3 DNA by itself, 36 bases read in frame from the first base. The germline V gene provides CDR1 MNHEY and CDR2 SVGAGI. These data are taken from a study of blood T cell repertoires in COVID-19 (TCRdb year 2020). At the level of the whole study: The collaborator samples originated in the United States, Italy and Spain and spanned the acute and convalescent phases of COVID-19. The material from the prospective study consisted of cDNA or gDNA derived from T cells, B-cell-depleted T cells, or PBMCs. Subjects who had been exposed to COVID-19, were actively infected with it, or had recovered from it provided the deeply sampled blood TCRbeta repertoires that made up the dataset. The repertoires were released in a freely available public database intended as a resource for research on the immune response to SARS-CoV-2. Samples came from the ongoing ImmuneRACE study (first 160 participants) plus 1,254 subjects from 6 global collaborators. The sample metadata nearly always contained a de-identified subject ID, COVID-19 status, age in years and sex. Where available, HLA class I and class II types were obtained from metadata supplied by the sample provider rather than from assay-based typing.

Here is what the overall study found, with its caveats: The quantity of clinical and demographic metadata differed by source and by participant and was supplied without curation.

The receptor was derived from a man in his forties or fifties who had recovered from COVID-19. The chain links TRBV6-5 with TRBJ1-5; no D gene call is confident. Sequenced material: PBMCs or T cells enriched from blood (not recorded which). The CDR3: CASNTINQPQHF. The nucleotide sequence is TGTGCCAGCAATACTATCAATCAGCCCCAGCATTTT.